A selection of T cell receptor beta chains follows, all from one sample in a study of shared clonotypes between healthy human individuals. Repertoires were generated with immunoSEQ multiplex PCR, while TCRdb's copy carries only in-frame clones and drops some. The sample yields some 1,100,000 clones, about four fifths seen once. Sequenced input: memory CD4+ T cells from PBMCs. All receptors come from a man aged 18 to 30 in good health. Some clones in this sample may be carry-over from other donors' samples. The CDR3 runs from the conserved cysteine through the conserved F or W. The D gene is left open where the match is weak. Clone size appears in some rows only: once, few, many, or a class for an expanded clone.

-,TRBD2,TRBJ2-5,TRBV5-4,TGTGCCAGCAGCTTGGGCGGGAGCGGTGGACAGACCCAGTACTTC,CASSLGGSGGQTQYF
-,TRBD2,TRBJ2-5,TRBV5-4,TGTGCCAGCAGCTTGGAGCGGGGGGGTTCTCAAGAGACCCAGTACTTC,CASSLERGGSQETQYF
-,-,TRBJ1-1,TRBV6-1,TGTGCCAGCAGTGCTGACAGGTGGGGCACTGAAGCTTTCTTT,CASSADRWGTEAFF
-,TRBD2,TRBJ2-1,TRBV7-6,TGTGCCAGCAGCTTAGTTGCGGGAGAGAGTGAGCAGTTCTTC,CASSLVAGESEQFF
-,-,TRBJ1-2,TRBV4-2,TGTGCCAGCAGCCAAGATGGTCGATACGGCTACACCTTC,CASSQDGRYGYTF
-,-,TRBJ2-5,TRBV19,TGTGCCAGTAGTTCCGGCAGGCTACAAGAGACCCAGTACTTC,CASSSGRLQETQYF
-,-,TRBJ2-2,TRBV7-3,TGTGCCAGCAGCTTAACAGGCCGGGGTGGGGCCAACACCGGGGAGCTGTTTTTT,CASSLTGRGGANTGELFF
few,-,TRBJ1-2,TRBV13,TGTGCCAGCAGCTTGCGGAGAGACGATCCTAACTATGGCTACACCTTC,CASSLRRDDPNYGYTF
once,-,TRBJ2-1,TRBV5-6,TGTGCCAGCAGCTTGGTAAGTGCGTTGTGGACTCACAATGAGCAGTTCTTC,CASSLVSALWTHNEQFF
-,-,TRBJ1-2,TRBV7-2,TGTGCCAGCAGCCCCTCTTCGGGACACGGGGCAGGGTACACCTTC,CASSPSSGHGAGYTF